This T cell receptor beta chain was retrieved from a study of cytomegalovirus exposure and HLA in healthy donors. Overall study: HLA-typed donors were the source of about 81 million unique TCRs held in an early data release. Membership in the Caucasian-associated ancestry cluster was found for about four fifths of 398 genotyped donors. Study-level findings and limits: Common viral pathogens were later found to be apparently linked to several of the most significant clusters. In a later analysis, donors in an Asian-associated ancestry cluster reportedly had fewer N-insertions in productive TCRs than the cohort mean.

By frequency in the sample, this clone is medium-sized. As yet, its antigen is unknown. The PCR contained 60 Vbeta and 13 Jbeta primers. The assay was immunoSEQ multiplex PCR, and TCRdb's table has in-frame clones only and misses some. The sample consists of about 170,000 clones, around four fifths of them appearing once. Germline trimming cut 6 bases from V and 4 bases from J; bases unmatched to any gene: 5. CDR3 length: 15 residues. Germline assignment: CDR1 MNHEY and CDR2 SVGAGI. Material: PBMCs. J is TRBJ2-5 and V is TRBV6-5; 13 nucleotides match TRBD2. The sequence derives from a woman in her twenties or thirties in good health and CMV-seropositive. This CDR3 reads CASRPGLAGVETQYF. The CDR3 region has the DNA TGTGCCAGCAGACCCGGACTAGCGGGAGTAGAGACCCAGTACTTC.